Following are 30 T cell receptor beta chains from one sample sequenced in a study of Ad26.COV2.S vaccination and SARS-CoV-2 variants. The method was immunoSEQ multiplex PCR; TCRdb's version includes in-frame clones alone and lacks a portion of them. In the table there are roughly 510,000 clones, roughly 87% of which are singletons. Treatment: roughly 19 received Ad26.COV2.S at low or high dose, single or two shots; 5 received placebo; per-sample allocation not given. Material that was analyzed had been drawn on day 63 after the first vaccine or placebo injection. Source: peripheral blood, taken in a trial of Ad26.COV2.S vaccine versus placebo. All receptors come from a person aged 18 to 59 who received the Ad26.COV2.S COVID-19 vaccine or a placebo.

CDR3 protein: CASSEGWVAVYNSPLHF. CDR3 DNA sequence: TGTGCCAGCAGTGAAGGCTGGGTAGCGGTCTATAATTCACCCCTCCACTTT. The rearrangement links TRBV6-1 to TRBJ1-6, with D hard to call. Germline CDR1 MNHNS, CDR2 SASEGT. V lost 1 base and J 3 bases, leaving 13 bases between the germline ends. The CDR3 runs 17 residues.

This rearrangement joins TRBV28 to TRBJ2-1, with unresolved D. The CDR3 is made up of 13 amino acids. Per germline, CDR1 MDHEN and CDR2 SYDVKM. Trimming removed 6 bases at V and 10 bases at J, with 16 bases between. For the CDR3, the DNA is TGTGCCAGCAGCCCCTCAGCTTACGGGGAGCAGTTCTTC. Protein: CASSPSAYGEQFF.

The chain employs TRBV30 and TRBJ1-1; D uncertain. V was trimmed by 3 bases and J by 0 bases, leaving 8 bases between them. CDR1 GTSNPN and CDR2 SVGIG come from the germline V gene (reference sequence). This CDR3 spans 13 amino acids. The CDR3 loop reads CAWRGSLNTEAFF. CDR3 coding DNA: TGTGCCTGGAGAGGAAGTCTGAACACTGAAGCTTTCTTT.

This clone has a single count. The chain joins TRBV7-9 to TRBJ2-7; 7 nucleotides line up with TRBD1. There are 16 residues in the CDR3. The V gene's germline CDR1 is SEHNR and CDR2 FQNEAQ (reference sequence). V lost 5 bases to trimming and J lost 2 bases; unmatched junction nucleotides: 12. CDR3 nucleotides: TGTGCCAGCAGCCCCCAGAAGGGGGCACTAACCTACGAGCAGTACTTC. Protein sequence: CASSPQKGALTYEQYF.

This chain links TRBV6-5 with TRBJ1-1; perhaps TRBD1 as D (5 bases). The germline V and J ends were trimmed by 8 bases and 2 bases, with 9 bases remaining between them. The germline V gene has CDR1 MNHEY and CDR2 SVGAGI. The CDR3 runs to 12 residues. The CDR3 DNA sequence: TGTGCCAGCTGGGGCCAAAACACTGAAGCTTTCTTT. Protein product: CASWGQNTEAFF.

The chain employs TRBV15 and TRBJ2-3, with a tentative D call TRBD2 (6 bases). CDR1 is LNHNV and CDR2 is YYDKDF in the germline V gene (reference sequence). Deletions cut 1 base from V and 6 bases from J, with 17 bases between. This CDR3 is 16 amino acids long. The CDR3 protein is CATSRGTTDGRDTQYF. In DNA, the CDR3 is TGTGCCACCAGCAGAGGGACTACAGATGGTAGGGATACGCAGTATTTT.

The J gene is TRBJ2-7, the V gene TRBV28, with 8 bases fitting TRBD2. Germline V CDR1 and CDR2: MDHEN, SYDVKM. The J segment lost 6 bases and the V segment lost 3 bases, leaving 10 bases of the junction unmatched. This CDR3 is built from 15 residues. DNA for the CDR3: TGTGCCAGCAGTTTGACCGGGACTAGGTTAATCGAGCAGTACTTC. Translation: CASSLTGTRLIEQYF. Full variable domain (outside the CDR3, taken from reference TRBV28 and TRBJ2-7): DVKVTQSSRYLVKRTGEKVFLECVQDMDHENMFWYRQDPGLGLRLIYFSYDVKMKEKGDIPEGYSVSREKKERFSLILESASTNQTSMYLCASSLTGTRLIEQYFGPGTRLTVT.

V gene TRBV30 combines with J gene TRBJ1-2; D is possibly TRBD1 (5 bases). Germline V gives CDR1 GTSNPN, CDR2 SVGIG (reference sequence). The CDR3 covers 13 residues. Trimming left V 5 bases short and J 6 bases short, with 16 bases between. As DNA, the CDR3 is TGTGCCTGGGGAAGGGACTCTTCGAATGGCTACACCTTC. It encodes CAWGRDSSNGYTF.

The chain links TRBV9 to TRBJ1-2, with D possibly being TRBD1 (5 bases). CDR3 size: 15 residues. The V and J ends lost 2 bases and 6 bases respectively, with 17 bases between them. The germline V gene has CDR1 SGDLS and CDR2 YYNGEE. CDR3 coding DNA: TGTGCCAGCAGCGTGAGTCCATCCGGGACCGATGGCTACACCTTC. Translation: CASSVSPSGTDGYTF. Together with reference TRBV9 and TRBJ1-2, the CDR3 gives the full variable domain: DSGVTQTPKHLITATGQRVTLRCSPRSGDLSVYWYQQSLDQGLQFLIQYYNGEERAKGNILERFSAQQFPDLHSELNLSSLELGDSALYFCASSVSPSGTDGYTFGSGTRLTVV.

The chain recombines TRBV25-1 with TRBJ2-3; TRBD1 is a possible D gene (6 bases). Deletions cut 6 bases from V and 7 bases from J, with 14 bases between. CDR1 is MGHDK and CDR2 is SYGVNS in the germline V gene. The CDR3 contains 13 residues. CDR3 amino acids: CASRTETGYTQYF. CDR3 sequence (DNA): TGTGCCAGCAGGACCGAGACAGGTTATACGCAGTATTTT.

This chain uses TRBV5-1 with TRBJ2-2; tentatively, D is TRBD1 (6 bases). The CDR3 is 17 residues long. V was cut by 1 base and J by 0 bases, with 13 bases left in between. CDR1 SGHRS and CDR2 YFSETQ come from the germline V gene. CDR3 in DNA: TGCGCCAGCAGCTTGTTGACAGGCGGGTCGAACACCGGGGAGCTGTTTTTT. Residues: CASSLLTGGSNTGELFF.

The rearrangement uses TRBV7-2 and TRBJ1-5; a possible D gene is TRBD1 (5 bases). V lost 1 base, J lost 2 bases, and 6 bases lay in between. Germline V gene data show CDR1 as SGHTA and CDR2 as FQGNSA. The CDR3 is 14 amino acids. CDR3 coding DNA: TGTGCCAGCAGCTTAGAAGGGGGCAATCAGCCCCAGCATTTT. Translation: CASSLEGGNQPQHF.

The chain employs TRBV20-1 and TRBJ2-5; possible D gene TRBD2, 5 bases. Germline V gene sequence: CDR1 DFQATT, CDR2 SNEGSKA (reference sequence). The CDR3 runs 10 residues. As DNA, the CDR3 is TGCAGCGGGGTGAGAGAGACCCAGTACTTC. Its translation is CSGVRETQYF.

This clone was recorded at least ten times. At one of its ends the junction is not consistent with the germline gene, which may arise from a read error. The chain links TRBV9 to TRBJ2-5; 8 positions agree with TRBD2. Germline V gene sequence: CDR1 SGDLS, CDR2 YYNGEE. The CDR3 totals 13 residues. For the CDR3, the DNA is TGTGCCAGCAGCGTAGGAGGTAGCGGGACACCCAACTTC. Protein: CASSVGGSGTPNF.

This clone was seen more than once but under ten times. V gene TRBV5-1 combines with J gene TRBJ2-2, with 13 positions matching TRBD2. This CDR3 contains 18 residues. With V trimmed by 4 bases and J by 3 bases, 9 bases remained unmatched. Germline V gene data show CDR1 as SGHRS and CDR2 as YFSETQ. In nucleotides, the CDR3 is TGCGCCAGCAGCCAACAAGGACTAGCGGGAGTGCACACCGGGGAGCTGTTTTTT. Protein product: CASSQQGLAGVHTGELFF.

The chain couples TRBV19 to TRBJ1-6; TRBD1 aligns across 8 bases. CDR1 is LNHDA, CDR2 SQIVND, per germline (reference sequence). The CDR3 has 16 amino acids. V trimming: 8 bases; J trimming: 7 bases; junction bases outside the gene matches: 13. Here the CDR3 DNA reads TGTGCCAGTGGGGCACAGGGGGTCACGGGAAATTCACCCCTCCACTTT. It is translated as CASGAQGVTGNSPLHF.

This clone was found once. The rearrangement links TRBV19 to TRBJ1-5, with 8 positions matching TRBD1. There are 16 residues in the CDR3. Trimming removed 4 bases from V and 4 bases from J; junction bases left unmatched: 9. CDR1 LNHDA and CDR2 SQIVND come from the germline V gene (reference sequence). The CDR3 loop is CASSTSDRGRNQPQHF. The CDR3 DNA reads as TGTGCCAGTAGTACGAGCGACAGGGGAAGAAATCAGCCCCAGCATTTT.

Of note for this clone: Additional DNA sequences in this sample encode the identical CDR3. The rearrangement links TRBV5-1 to TRBJ2-1; 9 nucleotides align to TRBD2. Germline CDR1 SGHRS, CDR2 YFSETQ. The CDR3 has 16 residues. J lost 4 bases, V lost 0 bases, and 5 bases had no gene match. The CDR3 region has the DNA TGCGCCAGCAGCTTGGTGGGCGGGAGGGCTTACAATGAGCAGTTCTTC. The encoded protein is CASSLVGGRAYNEQFF.

The genes are TRBV24-1 and TRBJ1-2; D gene ambiguous. Germline V CDR1 and CDR2: KGHDR, SFDVKD. CDR3 length equals 12 residues. Trimming removed 6 bases at V and 7 bases at J, with 11 bases between. As DNA, the CDR3 is TGTGCCACCAGTCAGGAGATCGGTGGCTACACCTTC. Its translation is CATSQEIGGYTF.

The chain employs TRBV27 and TRBJ2-3; 7 bases are shared with TRBD2. This CDR3 has 18 amino acids. Losses at the gene ends were 0 bases for V and 5 bases for J; bases not matched to a gene: 14. The V gene's germline CDR1 is MNHEY and CDR2 SMNVEV (reference sequence). The CDR3 region has the DNA TGTGCCAGCAGTTTATCCATGACTAGCAACCGGATAGGAGATACGCAGTATTTT. As protein: CASSLSMTSNRIGDTQYF.

V is TRBV5-4 and J is TRBJ1-1; possible D gene TRBD1, 5 bases. The CDR3 extends over 16 amino acids. Germline CDR1 is SGHNT and CDR2 is YYREEE (reference sequence). V was shortened by 2 bases and J by 0 bases, with 14 bases between the two germline ends. The CDR3 region has the DNA TGTGCCAGCAGCTTAGGGGAGTTGGCTGTGAACACTGAAGCTTTCTTT. It yields the protein CASSLGELAVNTEAFF.

This chain joins TRBV29-1 and TRBJ2-7; possibly TRBD2 for D (6 bases). CDR3 length: 12 residues. With 6 bases removed from V and 6 bases from J, the gap between germline ends came to 15 bases. The V gene's germline CDR1 is SQVTM and CDR2 ANQGSEA. This chain's CDR3 is CSVGGGSSEQYF. In nucleotides, the CDR3 is TGCAGCGTCGGGGGAGGCAGCAGCGAGCAGTACTTC.

This rearrangement joins TRBV9 to TRBJ1-4; no reliable D call. The V end was cut by 4 bases, the J end by 0 bases, with 10 bases between. The CDR3 runs to 15 residues. Germline CDR1 SGDLS, CDR2 YYNGEE. In DNA, the CDR3 is TGTGCCAGCAGCCCGGGCCTTGCAACTAATGAAAAACTGTTTTTT. It yields the protein CASSPGLATNEKLFF.

J is TRBJ2-3 and V is TRBV7-9, with D hard to call. CDR3 length equals 15 residues. V dropped 5 bases and J dropped 1 base, with 13 bases sitting between them. The germline V gene encodes CDR1 SEHNR and CDR2 FQNEAQ (reference sequence). CDR3 DNA: TGTGCCAGCAGCCCTCCCGCGGTCCGCACAGATACGCAGTATTTT. This codes for CASSPPAVRTDTQYF. Full variable domain (outside the CDR3, taken from reference TRBV7-9 and TRBJ2-3): DTGVSQNPRHKITKRGQNVTFRCDPISEHNRLYWYRQTLGQGPEFLTYFQNEAQLEKSRLLSDRFSAERPKGSFSTLEIQRTEQGDSAMYLCASSPPAVRTDTQYFGPGTRLTVL.

The rearrangement uses TRBV19 and TRBJ2-7; TRBD1 is a possible D gene (5 bases). Germline V CDR1 and CDR2: LNHDA, SQIVND (reference sequence). This CDR3 comprises 14 residues. V was cut by 6 bases and J by 3 bases, with 15 bases left in between. The DNA for the CDR3 is TGTGCCAGTAGCCGAGAAGGGGAACTCTACGAGCAGTACTTC. Its translation: CASSREGELYEQYF.

This clone was found once. The chain is built from TRBV28 and TRBJ1-5; D remains unclear. Trimming left V 10 bases short and J 9 bases short, with 22 bases between. Looked up from germline, CDR1 is MDHEN and CDR2 is SYDVKM. This CDR3 is built from 14 residues. The CDR3 sequence is CATLRVRSRGPQHF. CDR3 DNA: TGTGCCACCCTTCGGGTTCGATCGCGAGGGCCCCAGCATTTT.

The rearrangement joins TRBV30 to TRBJ1-1; D gene unclear. Trimming removed 0 bases at V and 11 bases at J, with 10 bases between. In germline, CDR1 is GTSNPN, CDR2 SVGIG (reference sequence). The CDR3 is 11 residues long. This CDR3 is CAWSVGPKAFF. The CDR3 DNA sequence: TGTGCCTGGAGTGTAGGCCCCAAGGCTTTCTTT.

The V call is TRBV7-2, the J call TRBJ2-3, with TRBD2 identical over 8 bases. Trimming cost V 5 bases and J 4 bases; bases outside gene matches: 20. The CDR3 loop spans 19 amino acids. Germline lookup yields CDR1 SGHTA and CDR2 FQGNSA. The CDR3 DNA reads TGTGCCAGCAGCCCCCACAGCGGGAGTAGCTGGCCGGTGGCAGATACGCAGTATTTT. Translated, it gives CASSPHSGSSWPVADTQYF.

The rearrangement joins TRBV7-9 to TRBJ1-2; TRBD1 is a possible D gene (6 bases). From germline, CDR1 is SEHNR and CDR2 FQNEAQ (reference sequence). The CDR3 has 14 residues. Trimming stripped 3 bases from V and 6 bases from J, with 14 bases between. CDR3 in DNA: TGTGCCAGCAGCTTGGGCTACAGGGTAGATGGCTACACCTTC. Translated: CASSLGYRVDGYTF.

The chain uses TRBV28 and TRBJ2-1; D is possibly TRBD1 or TRBD2 (6 bases each). The CDR3 is 14 residues long. CDR1 is MDHEN and CDR2 is SYDVKM in the germline V gene. Trimming removed 8 bases at V and 1 base at J, with 12 bases between. This CDR3 reads CASQTGASYNEQFF. The DNA for the CDR3 is TGTGCCAGCCAAACGGGGGCGTCCTACAATGAGCAGTTCTTC.